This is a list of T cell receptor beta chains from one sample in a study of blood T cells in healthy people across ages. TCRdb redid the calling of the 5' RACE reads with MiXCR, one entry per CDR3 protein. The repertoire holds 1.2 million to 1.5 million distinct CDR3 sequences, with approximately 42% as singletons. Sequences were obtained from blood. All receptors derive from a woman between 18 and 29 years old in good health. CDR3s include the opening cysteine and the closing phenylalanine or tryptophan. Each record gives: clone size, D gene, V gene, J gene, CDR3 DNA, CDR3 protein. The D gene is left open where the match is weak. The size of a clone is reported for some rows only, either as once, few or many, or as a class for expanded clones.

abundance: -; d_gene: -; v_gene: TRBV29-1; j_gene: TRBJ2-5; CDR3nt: TGCAGCGTTGTAAAGAGGGGCGGGATAGGTAATGAGCAGTACTTC; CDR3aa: CSVVKRGGIGNEQYF
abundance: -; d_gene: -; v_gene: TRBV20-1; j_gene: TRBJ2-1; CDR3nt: TGCAGTGCCGAGGGGGGGTCCTACAATGAGCAGTTCTTC; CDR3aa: CSAEGGSYNEQFF
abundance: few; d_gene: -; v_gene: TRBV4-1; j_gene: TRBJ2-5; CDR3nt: TGCGCCAGCAGCGCCCAGGGTTTCGGTGAAGAGCAGTACTTC; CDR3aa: CASSAQGFGEEQYF
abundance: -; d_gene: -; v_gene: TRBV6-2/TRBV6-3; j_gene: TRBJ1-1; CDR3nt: TGTGCCAGCAGTTCCCCCTTCAGAGGGTTCGCTGAAGCTTTCTTT; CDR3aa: CASSSPFRGFAEAFF
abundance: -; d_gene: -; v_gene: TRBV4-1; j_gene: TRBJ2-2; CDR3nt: TGCGCCAGTAGCCAAGGACTAACGAACACCGGGGAGCTGTTTTTT; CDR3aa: CASSQGLTNTGELFF
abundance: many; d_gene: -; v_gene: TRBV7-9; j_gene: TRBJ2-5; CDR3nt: TGTGCCAGCAGTCGTAGGGGCCAGGAGACCCAGTACTTC; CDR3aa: CASSRRGQETQYF
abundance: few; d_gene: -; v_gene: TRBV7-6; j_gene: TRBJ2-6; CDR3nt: TGTGCCAGCAGCTTAGCCGCTCAGTTTTTCTCTGGGGCCAACGTCCTGACTTTC; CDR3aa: CASSLAAQFFSGANVLTF
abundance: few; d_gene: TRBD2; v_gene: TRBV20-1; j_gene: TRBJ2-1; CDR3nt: TGCAGTGCTAGCCCATTATCTAGCGGACCCTACAATGAGCAGTTCTTC; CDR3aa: CSASPLSSGPYNEQFF
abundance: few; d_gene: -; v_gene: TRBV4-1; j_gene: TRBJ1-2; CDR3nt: TGCGCCAGCAGCCAAGTTCCACCTTATGGCTACACCTTC; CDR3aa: CASSQVPPYGYTF
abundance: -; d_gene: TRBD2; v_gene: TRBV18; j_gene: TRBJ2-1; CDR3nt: TGTGCCAGCTCCCCCTCTCGGCTAGCGGGGAATGAGCAGTTCTTC; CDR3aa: CASSPSRLAGNEQFF
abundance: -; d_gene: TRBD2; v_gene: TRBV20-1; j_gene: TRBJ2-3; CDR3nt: TGCAGTGCTAGCGGAGCTAGCGGGAGGCACTTGACAGATACGCAGTATTTT; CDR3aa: CSASGASGRHLTDTQYF
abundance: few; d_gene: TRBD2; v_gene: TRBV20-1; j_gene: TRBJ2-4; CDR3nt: TGCAGTGCTAGGCCGGACCTAGCGGGAGGCCAAATAGCCAAAAACATTCAGTACTTC; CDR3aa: CSARPDLAGGQIAKNIQYF
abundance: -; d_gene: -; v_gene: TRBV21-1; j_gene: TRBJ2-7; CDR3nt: TGTGCCAGCAGCAAAATCCGAACCGACGACTACGAGCAGTACTTC; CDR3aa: CASSKIRTDDYEQYF
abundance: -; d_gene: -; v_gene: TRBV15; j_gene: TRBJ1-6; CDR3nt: TGTGCCACCAGCAGAGATCATGGGCCGACGGATTATTCACCCCTCCACTTT; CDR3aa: CATSRDHGPTDYSPLHF
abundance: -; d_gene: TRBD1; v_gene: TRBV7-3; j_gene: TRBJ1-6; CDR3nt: TGTGCCAGCAGCTCCACGACAGGGTCACCCCTCCACTTT; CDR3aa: CASSSTTGSPLHF
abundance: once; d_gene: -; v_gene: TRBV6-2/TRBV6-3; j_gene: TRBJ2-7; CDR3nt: TGTGCCAGCAGTTACGGAGGGATTTCCTACAATGAGCAGTACTTC; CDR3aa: CASSYGGISYNEQYF
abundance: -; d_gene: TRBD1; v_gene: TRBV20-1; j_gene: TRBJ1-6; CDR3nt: TGCAGTGCTAGAGCCCCCGGGACAGGGAGTTCACCCCTCCACTTT; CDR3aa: CSARAPGTGSSPLHF
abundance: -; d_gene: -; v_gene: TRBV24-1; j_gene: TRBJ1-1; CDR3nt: TGTGCCACCAGTGAGGGGAAGGGGAACACTGAAGCTTTCTTT; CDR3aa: CATSEGKGNTEAFF
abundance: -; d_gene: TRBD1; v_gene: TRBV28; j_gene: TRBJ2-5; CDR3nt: TGTGCCAGCACCCCCGGGACAGCCCAAGAGACCCAGTACTTC; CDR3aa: CASTPGTAQETQYF
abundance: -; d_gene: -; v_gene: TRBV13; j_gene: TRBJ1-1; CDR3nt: TGTGCCAGCAGCTGGAGTCAGGGATTGGGGACTGAAGCTTTCTTT; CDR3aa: CASSWSQGLGTEAFF
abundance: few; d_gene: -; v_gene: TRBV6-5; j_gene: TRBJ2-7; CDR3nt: TGTGCCAGCAGTTCGCTGGGGGACTACGAGCAGTACTTC; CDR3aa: CASSSLGDYEQYF
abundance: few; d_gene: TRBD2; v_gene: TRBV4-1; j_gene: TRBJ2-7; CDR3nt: TGCGCCAGCAGCCACCCCCTAGCGGATCTTCCCTACGAGCAGTACTTC; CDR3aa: CASSHPLADLPYEQYF
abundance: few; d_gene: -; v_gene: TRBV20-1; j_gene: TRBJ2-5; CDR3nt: TGCAGTGGTTTGGGGAGAATGGAGACCCAGTACTTC; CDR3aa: CSGLGRMETQYF
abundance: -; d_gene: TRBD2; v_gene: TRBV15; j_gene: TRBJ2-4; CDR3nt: TGTGCCACCAGCAGAGATGACAGCGGGGGGAGGGACATTCAGTACTTC; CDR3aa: CATSRDDSGGRDIQYF
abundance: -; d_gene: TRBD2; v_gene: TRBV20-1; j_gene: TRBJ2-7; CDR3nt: TGCAGTGCCCGGACTAGCGGGGGGAACAATGAGCAGTACTTC; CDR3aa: CSARTSGGNNEQYF
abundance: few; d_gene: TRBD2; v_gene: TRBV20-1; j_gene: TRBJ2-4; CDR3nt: TGCAGTGCCCCCGACACCACGATAGCGGGGCTAGCCAAAAACATTCAGTACTTC; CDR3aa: CSAPDTTIAGLAKNIQYF
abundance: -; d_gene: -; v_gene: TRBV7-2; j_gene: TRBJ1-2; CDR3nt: TGTGCCAGCAGCTTAGCCCCGGGGGTGGGCTATGGCTACACCTTC; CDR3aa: CASSLAPGVGYGYTF
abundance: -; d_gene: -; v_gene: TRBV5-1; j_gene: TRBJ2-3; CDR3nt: TGCGCCAGCAGCACCGGACAGACTGTGACTAGCACAGATACGCAGTATTTT; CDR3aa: CASSTGQTVTSTDTQYF
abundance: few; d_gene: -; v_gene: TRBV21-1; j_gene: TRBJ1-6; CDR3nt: TGTGCCAGCAGCAAAGTGGGCTACAGGGATAATTCACCCCTCCACTTT; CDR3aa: CASSKVGYRDNSPLHF
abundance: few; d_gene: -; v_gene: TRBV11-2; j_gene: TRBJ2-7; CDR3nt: TGTGCCAGCAGGGTCACAGGGGAGGTTCTCACCTACGAGCAGTACTTC; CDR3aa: CASRVTGEVLTYEQYF
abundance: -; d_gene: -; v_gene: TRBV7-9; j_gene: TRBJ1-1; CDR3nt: TGTGCCAGCAGCCCGACCGAGTCCAACACTGAAGCTTTCTTT; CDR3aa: CASSPTESNTEAFF
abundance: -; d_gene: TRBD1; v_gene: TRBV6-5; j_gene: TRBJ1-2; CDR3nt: TGTGCCAGCAGTATAGCTCTACAGGGGGGTTTTGGCTACACCTTC; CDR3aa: CASSIALQGGFGYTF
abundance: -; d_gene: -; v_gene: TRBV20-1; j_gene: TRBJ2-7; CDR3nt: TGCAGTGCCGCGGGACAAAACTCCTACGAGCAGTACTTC; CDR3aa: CSAAGQNSYEQYF
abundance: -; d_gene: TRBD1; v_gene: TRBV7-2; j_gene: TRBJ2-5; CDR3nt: TGTGCCAGCAGCCGTACTCCGGGACAGCAAGAGACCCAGTACTTC; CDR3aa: CASSRTPGQQETQYF
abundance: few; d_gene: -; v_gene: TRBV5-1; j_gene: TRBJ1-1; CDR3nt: TGCGCCAGCAGCCTGGGGACGGCGGCTGAAGCTTTCTTT; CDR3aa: CASSLGTAAEAFF
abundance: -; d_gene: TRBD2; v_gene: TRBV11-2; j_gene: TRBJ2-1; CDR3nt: TGTACCAGCACCAATCGGACTAGCGGGGCAGCCTCCTACAATGAGCAGTTCTTC; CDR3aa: CTSTNRTSGAASYNEQFF
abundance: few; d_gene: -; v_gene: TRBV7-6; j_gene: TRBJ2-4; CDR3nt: TGTGCCAGCAGCGTAACAGGCTCGAACATTCAGTACTTC; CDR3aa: CASSVTGSNIQYF
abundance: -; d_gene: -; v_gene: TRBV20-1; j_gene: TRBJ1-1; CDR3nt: TGCAGTGCTAGAGATTTAATGGGCAACCCGACGAACACTGAAGCTTTCTTT; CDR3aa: CSARDLMGNPTNTEAFF
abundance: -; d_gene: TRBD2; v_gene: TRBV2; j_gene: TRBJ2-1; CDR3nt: TGTGCCAGCATGGCTAGCGGGGGGTACAATGAGCAGTTCTTC; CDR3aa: CASMASGGYNEQFF
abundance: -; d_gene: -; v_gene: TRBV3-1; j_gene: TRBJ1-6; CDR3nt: TGTGCCAGCATCGACAGCTCCTATAATTCACCCCTCCACTTT; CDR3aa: CASIDSSYNSPLHF
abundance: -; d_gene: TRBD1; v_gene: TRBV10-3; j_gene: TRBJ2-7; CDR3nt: TGTGCCATCAGTGAGACAGGGGGGATCTACGAGCAGTACTTC; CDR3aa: CAISETGGIYEQYF
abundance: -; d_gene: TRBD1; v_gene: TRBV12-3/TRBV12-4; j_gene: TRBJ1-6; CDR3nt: TGTGCCAGCAGTTCTCTCGGGACAGGTGGTTCACCCCTCCACTTT; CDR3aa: CASSSLGTGGSPLHF